The TCR beta chain under discussion was sequenced for a study of radiation and T cells in renal cell carcinoma. This table comes from immunoSEQ multiplex PCR, and its TCRdb copy is limited to in-frame clones, with some not included. The sample has about 91,000 clones; over 65% are singletons. The time point is: baseline pretreatment blood. Treatment denoted: 15 Gy SBRT to primary tumor, nephrectomy 4 weeks later. Serial blood draws occurred at baseline and 2 and 4 weeks post-SBRT. The tumor was a clear cell renal cell carcinoma. This clone was detected many times. The CDR3 is made up of 15 amino acids. V shed 2 bases and J 4 bases; nucleotides not matched to a gene: 6. Per germline, CDR1 SGHRS and CDR2 YFSETQ.

This TCR came from a man aged 55 to 70 with renal cell carcinoma. This specimen was blood, taken from a patient whose treatment included radiotherapy and nephrectomy. The rearrangement links TRBV5-1 to TRBJ2-5, with 9 bases matching TRBD2. CDR3 bases: TGCGCCAGCAGCTTCTACTATAGCGGGAGAGAGACCCAGTACTTC. Translating gives CASSFYYSGRETQYF. Using reference TRBV5-1 and TRBJ2-5 for the parts outside the CDR3, the full variable domain is KAGVTQTPRYLIKTRGQQVTLSCSPISGHRSVSWYQQTPGQGLQFLFEYFSETQRNKGNFPGRFSGRQFSNSRSEMNVSTLELGDSALYLCASSFYYSGRETQYFGPGTRLLVL.